The rows below give T cell receptor beta chains drawn from one sample of a study of cytomegalovirus exposure and HLA in healthy donors. The protocol was immunoSEQ multiplex PCR, while the TCRdb copy is restricted to in-frame clones and leaves out a portion. The sample holds over 100,000 clones, roughly 70% seen once. The sample comprised PBMCs. The receptor set was obtained from a man aged 35 to 55 in good health and CMV-seronegative. Both conserved end residues are part of each CDR3. A D gene is named only where the DNA matches it firmly. Size tells how often a clone was seen (once, few, many) or the class of an expanded clone, and some rows leave it out.

v_call	clone_size	j_call	d_call	cdr3_aa	cdr3_nt
TRBV13	few	TRBJ2-1	TRBD2	CASRLSGGPQRGEQFF	TGTGCCAGCAGGTTATCCGGGGGACCTCAGCGGGGTGAGCAGTTCTTC
TRBV4-1	NA	TRBJ2-1	NA	CASSPYAQGLNEQFF	TGCGCCAGCAGCCCCTACGCGCAGGGGCTCAATGAGCAGTTCTTC
TRBV4-1	NA	TRBJ2-7	TRBD1	CASSRGPGQGVSYEQYF	TGCGCCAGCAGCCGAGGGCCCGGACAGGGGGTTTCCTACGAGCAGTACTTC
TRBV19	many	TRBJ1-1	TRBD1	CASTHLWTGKTEAFF	TGTGCCAGTACCCACCTATGGACAGGGAAAACTGAAGCTTTCTTT
TRBV7-8	few	TRBJ1-4	NA	CASSFPPLGREEKLFF	TGTGCCAGCAGCTTCCCCCCCCTTGGACGGGAGGAAAAACTGTTTTTT
TRBV29-1	NA	TRBJ1-4	TRBD1	CSGGTGVLDEKLFF	TGCAGCGGCGGGACAGGGGTTTTAGATGAAAAACTGTTTTTT
TRBV2	once	TRBJ1-2	NA	CASRDPGTNYGYTF	TGTGCCAGCAGGGACCCAGGGACTAACTATGGCTACACCTTC
TRBV9	NA	TRBJ1-2	TRBD1	CASSELTGVDYGYTF	TGTGCCAGCAGCGAGTTAACAGGGGTCGACTATGGCTACACCTTC
TRBV5-3	NA	TRBJ2-5	TRBD1	CARSLVTGGKETQYF	TGTGCCAGAAGCTTGGTGACAGGGGGTAAAGAGACCCAGTACTTC
TRBV5-1	NA	TRBJ2-7	NA	CASSLDQGGEQYF	TGCGCCAGCAGCTTGGACCAGGGCGGCGAGCAGTACTTC
TRBV7-9	NA	TRBJ2-1	TRBD1	CASSLVVGTGENEQFF	TGTGCCAGCAGCTTAGTTGTTGGGACAGGGGAGAATGAGCAGTTCTTC
TRBV5-1	NA	TRBJ2-2	TRBD1	CASSLQGRGELFF	TGCGCCAGCAGCTTACAGGGGAGAGGGGAGCTGTTTTTT
TRBV5-1	NA	TRBJ2-5	TRBD2	CARSWSSGGRGETQYF	TGCGCCCGCAGCTGGTCTAGCGGGGGTAGAGGAGAGACCCAGTACTTC
TRBV2	once	TRBJ2-5	NA	CASTRGDGTQYF	TGTGCCAGTACCAGGGGGGACGGGACCCAGTACTTC
TRBV18	once	TRBJ2-7	NA	CASSNEGGEQYF	TGTGCCAGCTCAAACGAAGGGGGTGAGCAGTACTTC
TRBV5-1	NA	TRBJ1-4	TRBD1	CASSDPRDRGEKLFF	TGCGCCAGCAGCGACCCACGGGACAGGGGAGAAAAACTGTTTTTT
TRBV7-2	NA	TRBJ2-5	NA	CASSLYPGYQETQYF	TGTGCCAGCAGCTTATACCCAGGGTATCAAGAGACCCAGTACTTC
TRBV6-1	NA	TRBJ1-4	NA	CASKTGVNEKLFF	TGTGCCAGTAAGACGGGGGTTAATGAAAAACTGTTTTTT
TRBV6-6	NA	TRBJ1-1	NA	CASSSMNTEAFF	TGTGCCAGCAGTTCAATGAACACTGAAGCTTTCTTT
TRBV18	few	TRBJ2-7	TRBD2	CASSLLAGGPVDEQYF	TGTGCCAGCTCACTTTTAGCGGGGGGGCCCGTTGACGAGCAGTACTTC
TRBV10-3	NA	TRBJ1-1	NA	CAISLGGANTEAFF	TGTGCCATCAGCTTAGGGGGGGCAAACACTGAAGCTTTCTTT
TRBV7-9	NA	TRBJ1-2	TRBD1	CASSPPEVVRDRGPGGYTF	TGTGCCAGCAGCCCACCCGAAGTTGTCAGGGACAGGGGGCCGGGAGGCTACACCTTC
TRBV28	NA	TRBJ1-1	NA	CASSLFEGINTEAFF	TGTGCCAGCAGTTTATTCGAGGGAATCAACACTGAAGCTTTCTTT
TRBV9	once	TRBJ1-2	NA	CASSVVPPRGYTF	TGTGCCAGCAGCGTAGTCCCTCCGAGAGGCTACACCTTC
TRBV7-9	few	TRBJ1-6	NA	CASSLTRRTDCNSPLHF	TGTGCCAGCAGCTTGACCCGAAGGACAGACTGTAATTCACCCCTCCACTTT
TRBV4-2	NA	TRBJ2-7	NA	CASSQGVAKNTYEQYF	TGTGCCAGCAGCCAAGGCGTAGCGAAGAATACCTACGAGCAGTACTTC
TRBV7-9	NA	TRBJ1-1	NA	CSSSLVFEDAFF	TGTTCCAGCAGCTTAGTGTTTGAGGATGCTTTCTTT
TRBV15	NA	TRBJ2-3	NA	CATSREWGSLTHLNTDTQYF	TGTGCCACCAGCAGAGAATGGGGCTCCTTGACCCATCTAAACACAGATACGCAGTATTTT
TRBV7-9	NA	TRBJ1-6	TRBD1	CASSPGQGPPLHF	TGTGCCAGCAGCCCAGGACAGGGGCCACCCCTCCACTTT
TRBV28	NA	TRBJ2-7	NA	CASQTGPTYEQYF	TGTGCCAGTCAGACAGGACCTACCTACGAGCAGTACTTC
TRBV19	NA	TRBJ1-5	NA	CASSIYSGLDQPQHF	TGTGCCAGTAGTATTTATTCGGGTTTGGATCAGCCCCAGCATTTT
TRBV5-1	few	TRBJ1-4	NA	CASSPWGGDLEKLFF	TGCGCCAGCAGCCCCTGGGGGGGGGACTTGGAAAAACTGTTTTTT
TRBV27	NA	TRBJ2-1	NA	CASSLRHYNEQFF	TGTGCCAGCAGTTTGAGACACTACAATGAGCAGTTCTTC
TRBV6-6	NA	TRBJ1-2	NA	CAISDTGHYGYTF	TGTGCCATCTCTGATACGGGTCACTATGGCTACACCTTC
TRBV2	NA	TRBJ2-1	TRBD2	CASSGALAGGPPHEQFF	TGTGCCAGCAGTGGGGCCCTCGCGGGGGGCCCCCCGCATGAGCAGTTCTTC
TRBV6-5	NA	TRBJ1-6	TRBD1	CASSYEGADSPLHF	TGTGCCAGCAGTTACGAGGGGGCGGATTCACCCCTCCACTTT
TRBV5-4	NA	TRBJ1-2	TRBD1	CASSLVGTEGGYTF	TGTGCCAGCAGCTTGGTTGGGACAGAGGGCGGCTACACCTTC
TRBV14	NA	TRBJ2-1	NA	CASSQVLGGGGNEQFF	TGTGCCAGCAGCCAAGTATTGGGGGGGGGCGGCAATGAGCAGTTCTTC
TRBV16	NA	TRBJ1-4	NA	CASRSGGWDEKLFF	TGTGCCAGCAGATCGGGGGGCTGGGATGAAAAACTGTTTTTT
TRBV5-6	few	TRBJ2-1	NA	CASSLRGATPRGEQFF	TGTGCCAGCAGCTTGCGCGGAGCCACTCCCCGGGGTGAGCAGTTCTTC
TRBV19	NA	TRBJ2-1	TRBD1	CASSTPGTGRSYNEQFF	TGTGCCAGTAGTACCCCGGGGACAGGGCGGTCCTACAATGAGCAGTTCTTC
TRBV11-3	NA	TRBJ2-1	NA	CASSPRGSYNEQFF	TGTGCCAGCAGCCCCCGGGGGTCCTACAATGAGCAGTTCTTC
TRBV4-3	NA	TRBJ1-1	NA	CASSQVPGEAFF	TGCGCCAGCAGCCAAGTTCCAGGTGAAGCTTTCTTT
TRBV25-1	few	TRBJ2-7	TRBD2	CASSHTSGGYEQYF	TGTGCCAGCAGTCATACTAGCGGGGGCTACGAGCAGTACTTC
TRBV6-6	NA	TRBJ1-2	TRBD1	CASSSGQGVGAYGYTF	TGTGCCAGCAGTTCGGGACAGGGGGTAGGGGCCTATGGCTACACCTTC
TRBV5-6	NA	TRBJ2-2	TRBD1	CASSLEDRVRTGELFF	TGTGCCAGCAGCTTGGAGGACAGGGTTCGGACCGGGGAGCTGTTTTTT
TRBV5-1	NA	TRBJ1-1	NA	CASSSQGFNTEAFF	TGCGCCAGCAGCTCGCAGGGGTTTAACACTGAAGCTTTCTTT
TRBV9	NA	TRBJ1-6	NA	CASSDRAEKYNSPLHF	TGTGCCAGCAGCGACAGGGCCGAAAAGTATAATTCACCCCTCCACTTT
TRBV2	NA	TRBJ2-2	NA	CASSVAGGRTGELFF	TGTGCCAGCAGTGTCGCAGGGGGGCGCACCGGGGAGCTGTTTTTT
TRBV19	NA	TRBJ1-6	TRBD1	CASTRDSSYNSPLHF	TGTGCCAGTACCCGGGACAGCTCCTATAATTCACCCCTCCACTTT
TRBV6-5	once	TRBJ1-4	NA	CASSYTRANEKLFF	TGTGCCAGCAGTTACACCCGGGCTAATGAAAAACTGTTTTTT
TRBV7-9	few	TRBJ2-7	TRBD1	CASSLGQGAHYEQYF	TGTGCCAGCAGCTTGGGACAGGGGGCACACTACGAGCAGTACTTC
TRBV2	NA	TRBJ2-2	TRBD2	CASRVGGAPGELFF	TGTGCCAGCAGGGTCGGGGGGGCCCCCGGGGAGCTGTTTTTT
TRBV6-5	NA	TRBJ2-1	TRBD2	CASTSGTSEYNEQFF	TGTGCCAGCACTTCCGGGACTAGCGAGTACAATGAGCAGTTCTTC
TRBV6-1	NA	TRBJ2-7	TRBD1	CASSEVTGGFYEQYF	TGTGCCAGCAGTGAAGTTACAGGGGGATTCTACGAGCAGTACTTC
TRBV19	once	TRBJ1-5	NA	CASSIGFVRVRNQPQHF	TGTGCCAGTAGTATAGGATTTGTCAGGGTCCGCAATCAGCCCCAGCATTTT
TRBV10-3	few	TRBJ1-1	TRBD1	CAISTGGRVTEAFF	TGTGCCATCAGCACAGGGGGAAGGGTCACTGAAGCTTTCTTT
TRBV4-2	NA	TRBJ2-3	NA	CASSHGGVTDTQYF	TGTGCCAGCAGCCACGGCGGGGTTACAGATACGCAGTATTTT
TRBV15	NA	TRBJ1-1	NA	CATSRESYMNAEAFF	TGTGCCACCAGCAGAGAGTCATACATGAACGCTGAAGCTTTCTTT